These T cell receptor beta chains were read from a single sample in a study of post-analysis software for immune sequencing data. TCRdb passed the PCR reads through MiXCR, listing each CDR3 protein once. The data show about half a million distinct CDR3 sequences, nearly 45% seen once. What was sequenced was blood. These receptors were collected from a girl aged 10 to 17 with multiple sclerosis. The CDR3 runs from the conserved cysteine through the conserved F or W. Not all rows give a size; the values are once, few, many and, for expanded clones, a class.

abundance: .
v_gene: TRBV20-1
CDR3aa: CSARVSGRGEQFF

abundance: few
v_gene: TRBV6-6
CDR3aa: CASSYKGATYEQYF

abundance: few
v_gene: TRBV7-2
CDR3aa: CASSLRLAGGEKTYEQYF

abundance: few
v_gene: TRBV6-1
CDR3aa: CASTSSLALYEQYF

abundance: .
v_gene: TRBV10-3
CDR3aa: CAISESTYFHSDTQYF

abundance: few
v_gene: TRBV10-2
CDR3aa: CASTDQGVTQETQYF

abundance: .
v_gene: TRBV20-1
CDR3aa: CSARDPKGHANTGELFF

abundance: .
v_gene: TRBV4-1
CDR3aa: CASSQGGIAGGTDTQYF

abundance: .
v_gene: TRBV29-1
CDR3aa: CSVGKSLLAPSTDTQYF

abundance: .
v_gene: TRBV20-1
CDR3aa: CSAGDPRGVANEQFF

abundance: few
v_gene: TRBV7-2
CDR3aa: CASSLQGGNQPQHF

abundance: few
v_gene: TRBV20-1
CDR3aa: CSASRVLGTHEQYF

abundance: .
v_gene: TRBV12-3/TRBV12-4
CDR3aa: CANSLRGSPEQYF